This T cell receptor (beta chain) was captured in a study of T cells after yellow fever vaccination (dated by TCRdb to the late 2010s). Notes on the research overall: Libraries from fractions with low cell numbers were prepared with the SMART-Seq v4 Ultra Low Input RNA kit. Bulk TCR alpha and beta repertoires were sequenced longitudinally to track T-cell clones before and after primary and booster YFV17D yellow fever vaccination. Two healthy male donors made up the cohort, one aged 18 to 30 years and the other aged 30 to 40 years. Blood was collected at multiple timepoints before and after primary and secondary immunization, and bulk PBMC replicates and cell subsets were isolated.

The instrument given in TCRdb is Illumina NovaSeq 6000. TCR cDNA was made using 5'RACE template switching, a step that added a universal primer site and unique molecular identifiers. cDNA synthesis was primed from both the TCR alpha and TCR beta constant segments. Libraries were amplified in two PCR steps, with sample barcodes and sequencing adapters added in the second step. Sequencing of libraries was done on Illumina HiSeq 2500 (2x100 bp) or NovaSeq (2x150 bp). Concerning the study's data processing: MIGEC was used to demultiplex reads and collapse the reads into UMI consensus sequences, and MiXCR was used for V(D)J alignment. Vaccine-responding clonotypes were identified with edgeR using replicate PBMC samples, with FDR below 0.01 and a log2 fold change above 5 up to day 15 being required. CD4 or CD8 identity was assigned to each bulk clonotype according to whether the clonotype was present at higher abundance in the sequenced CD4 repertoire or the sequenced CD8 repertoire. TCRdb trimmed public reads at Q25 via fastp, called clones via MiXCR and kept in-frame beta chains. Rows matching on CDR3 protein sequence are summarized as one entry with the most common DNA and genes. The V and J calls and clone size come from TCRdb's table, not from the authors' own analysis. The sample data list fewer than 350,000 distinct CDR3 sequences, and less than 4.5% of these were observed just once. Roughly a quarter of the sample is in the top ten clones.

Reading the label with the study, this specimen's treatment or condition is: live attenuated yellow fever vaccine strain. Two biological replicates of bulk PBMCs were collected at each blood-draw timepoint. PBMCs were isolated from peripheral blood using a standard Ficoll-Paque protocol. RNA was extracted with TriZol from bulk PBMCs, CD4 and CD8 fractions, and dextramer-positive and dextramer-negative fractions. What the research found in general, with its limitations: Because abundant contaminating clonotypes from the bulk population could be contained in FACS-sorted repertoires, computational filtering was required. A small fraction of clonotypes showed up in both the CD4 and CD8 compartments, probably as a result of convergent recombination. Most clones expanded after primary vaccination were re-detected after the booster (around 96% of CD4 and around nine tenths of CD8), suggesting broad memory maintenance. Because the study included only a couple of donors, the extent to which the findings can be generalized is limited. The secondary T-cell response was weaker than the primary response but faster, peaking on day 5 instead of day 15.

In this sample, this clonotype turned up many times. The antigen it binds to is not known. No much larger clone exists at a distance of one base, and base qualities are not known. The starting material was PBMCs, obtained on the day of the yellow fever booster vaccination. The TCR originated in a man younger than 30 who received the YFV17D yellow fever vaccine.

The sequenced DNA: TGTGCCAGCAGTTTAGAGGTTCTGAGCACAGATACGCAGTATTTT. Its protein is CASSLEVLSTDTQYF. The chain was built from TRBV12-3 or TRBV12-4 and TRBJ2-3, with the D gene uncertain. V loses 1 base, J loses 0 bases, and the germline ends lie 8 bases apart. The CDR3 covers 15 residues, taking in both the cysteine and the phenylalanine. Solely the CDR3 DNA is kept, with 45 bases framed from the first base.